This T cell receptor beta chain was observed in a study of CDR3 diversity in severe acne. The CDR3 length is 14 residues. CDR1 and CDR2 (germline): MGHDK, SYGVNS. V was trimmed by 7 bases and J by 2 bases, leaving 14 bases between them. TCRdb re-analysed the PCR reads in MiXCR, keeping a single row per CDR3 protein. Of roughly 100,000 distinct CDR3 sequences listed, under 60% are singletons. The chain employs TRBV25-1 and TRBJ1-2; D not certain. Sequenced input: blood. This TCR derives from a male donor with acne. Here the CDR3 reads CASTLARVNYGYTF. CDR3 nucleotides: TGTGCCAGCACCCTAGCGAGGGTAAACTATGGCTACACCTTC.